This T cell receptor beta chain was profiled in a study of blood T cell repertoires in COVID-19. Study overall: In each case, the material was cDNA or gDNA derived from T cells, B-cell-depleted T cells, or PBMCs.

Per the original methods: Reference gene primer amplification in the assay estimated nucleated cell counts. Assay: immunoSEQ multiplex PCR; the TCRdb copy retains only in-frame clones and omits some. The DNA gave D and trimming, while V, J and clone size come from that table. The table lists about 210,000 clones, approximately 80% of them singletons. This CDR3 is built from 15 residues. The germline V gene has CDR1 SGHRS and CDR2 YFSETQ. J was trimmed by 4 bases and V by 0 bases; bases with no gene match: 3. The TCR comes from a woman aged 50 to 60 with acute COVID-19. The sample taken for sequencing was PBMCs or T cells enriched from blood (not recorded which). The V gene is TRBV5-1, the J gene TRBJ1-4; 7 bases line up with TRBD1. This CDR3 is CASSLAGGDNEKLFF. The CDR3 nucleotides read TGCGCCAGCAGCTTGGCAGGGGGTGATAATGAAAAACTGTTTTTT.